This TCR beta chain is from a study of human T cells and chemical hapten exposure. TCRdb reanalysed the RACE reads using MiXCR and keeps one entry per CDR3 protein. The table records tens of thousands of distinct CDR3 sequences, roughly 5.5% of them present only once. This clonotype was counted ten times or more. Sample time point: healthy volunteer bleed at 6 weeks. Total RNA was extracted from unfractionated whole blood. Sequenced sample: whole blood. This sequence was found in a human donor in good health. Some clones in this sample may be carry-over from other donors' samples.

The DNA of the CDR3 is TGTGCCAGCAAAGCGGGAGGGCCCTACGAGCAGTACTTC. Protein product: CASKAGGPYEQYF. The V and J genes are TRBV2 and TRBJ2-7, with 10 bases that match TRBD2. This CDR3 region has 13 residues. Germline CDR1 and CDR2: SNHLY and FYNNEI. The V and J ends lost 7 bases and 2 bases, in that order; junction bases with no gene match: 2.